This is a list of T cell receptor beta chains from one sample in a study of shared clonotypes between healthy human individuals. Repertoires were generated with immunoSEQ multiplex PCR, while TCRdb's copy carries only in-frame clones and drops some. Of some 790,000 clones in the sample, just under 75% were seen once. Sequenced input: memory CD4+ T cells sorted from blood. These receptors originate from a woman younger than 45 in good health. CDR3s include the opening cysteine and the closing phenylalanine or tryptophan. D genes are given only for firm matches. Rows give clone size only sometimes, using once, few, many, or a class for an expanded clone.

v_gene	j_gene	d_gene	abundance	CDR3nt	CDR3aa
TRBV14	TRBJ2-7	TRBD1	NA	TGTGCCAGCAGCCAAGGGGTCGGGACAGGGATATCCTACGAGCAGTACTTC	CASSQGVGTGISYEQYF
TRBV7-2	TRBJ1-5	NA	few	TGTGCCAGCAGCTTAGTTGGGTCGGAGGGGCAGCCCCAGCATTTT	CASSLVGSEGQPQHF
TRBV2	TRBJ2-5	NA	NA	TGTGCCAGCATCAGGGTAGGGGCAGAAGAGACCCAGTACTTC	CASIRVGAEETQYF
TRBV7-3	TRBJ1-2	TRBD1	NA	TGTGCCAGCAGCCCCGGAACAGGGGCTAACTATGGCTACACCTTC	CASSPGTGANYGYTF
TRBV18	TRBJ1-2	TRBD1	NA	TGTGCCAGCTCACCAGACAGGGGCGGCTATGGCTACACCTTC	CASSPDRGGYGYTF
TRBV18	TRBJ2-7	TRBD1	few	TGTGCCAGCTCACCAGCAACAGGGGGTGGCGGCGAGCAGTACTTC	CASSPATGGGGEQYF
TRBV15	TRBJ1-2	TRBD1	NA	TGTGCCACCAGCATACGTCAGGACAGGACCAACTATGGCTACACCTTC	CATSIRQDRTNYGYTF
TRBV11-2	TRBJ2-3	TRBD2	NA	TGTGCCAGCAGCTTAGGCCCGCTAGCGGCAGATACGCAGTATTTT	CASSLGPLAADTQYF
TRBV27	TRBJ1-3	NA	NA	TGTGCCAGCAGTTTGAGGGGGACTGGAAACACCATATATTTT	CASSLRGTGNTIYF
TRBV10-2	TRBJ2-5	NA	many	TGCGCCAGCATGGTTACGGCCCTACAAGAGACCCAGTACTTC	CASMVTALQETQYF
TRBV6-7	TRBJ1-1	TRBD1	few	TGTGCCAGGACTCCTAGACAGGGAGGTCCTGAAGCTTTCTTT	CARTPRQGGPEAFF
TRBV4-1	TRBJ2-7	NA	many	TGCGCCAGCAGCTTAGAGAATCGGGAGACCTACGAGCAGTACTTC	CASSLENRETYEQYF
TRBV5-1	TRBJ2-5	NA	NA	TGCGCCAGCAGCTTGGGGACAGACCAAGAGACCCAGTACTTC	CASSLGTDQETQYF
TRBV5-5	TRBJ2-2	TRBD2	NA	TGTGCCAGCAGCGAAAGACGGACTAGCGGAAATACGAACACCGGGGAGCTGTTTTTT	CASSERRTSGNTNTGELFF
TRBV18	TRBJ1-1	NA	NA	TGTGCCAGCTCATCTCCCAACACGGGGCCTGAAGCTTTCTTT	CASSSPNTGPEAFF
TRBV18	TRBJ1-2	NA	NA	TGTGCCAGCTCCCCTCGGGGTCAGGATGGCTACACCTTC	CASSPRGQDGYTF
TRBV2	TRBJ2-3	NA	many	TGTGCCAGCAGGTTGGGGAGTTTAGGAACAGATACGCAGTATTTT	CASRLGSLGTDTQYF
TRBV7-7	TRBJ2-5	NA	NA	TGTGCCAGCAGCTTAGGAACTATCGGCTTGGAGACCCAGTACTTC	CASSLGTIGLETQYF
TRBV30	TRBJ2-7	TRBD2	NA	TGTGCCTGGAGAACTAGCGGGAGCTCCTACGAGCAGTACTTC	CAWRTSGSSYEQYF
TRBV9	TRBJ2-5	NA	NA	TGTGCCAGCAGCGCAGAACTTTACCAAGAGACCCAGTACTTC	CASSAELYQETQYF
TRBV5-5	TRBJ2-7	NA	NA	TGTGCCAGCAGCTTGACAGGTTGGGAGCAGTACTTC	CASSLTGWEQYF
TRBV28	TRBJ2-5	TRBD1	NA	TGTGCCAGCAGTCGCCGAGGGACAGGGTCAGGGGAGACCCAGTACTTC	CASSRRGTGSGETQYF